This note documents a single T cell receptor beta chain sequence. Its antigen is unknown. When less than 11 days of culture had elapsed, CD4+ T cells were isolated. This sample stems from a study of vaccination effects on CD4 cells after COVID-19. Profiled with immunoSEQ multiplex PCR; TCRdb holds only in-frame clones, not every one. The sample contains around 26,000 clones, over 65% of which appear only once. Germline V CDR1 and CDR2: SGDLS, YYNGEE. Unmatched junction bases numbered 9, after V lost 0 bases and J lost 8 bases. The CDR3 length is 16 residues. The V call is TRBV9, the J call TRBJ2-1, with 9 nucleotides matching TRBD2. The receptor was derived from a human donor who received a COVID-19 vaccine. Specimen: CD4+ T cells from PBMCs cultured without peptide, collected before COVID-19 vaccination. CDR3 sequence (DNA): TGTGCCAGCAGCGTAGGAAGAGCGGGAGGCCCTGATGAGCAGTTCTTC. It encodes CASSVGRAGGPDEQFF.